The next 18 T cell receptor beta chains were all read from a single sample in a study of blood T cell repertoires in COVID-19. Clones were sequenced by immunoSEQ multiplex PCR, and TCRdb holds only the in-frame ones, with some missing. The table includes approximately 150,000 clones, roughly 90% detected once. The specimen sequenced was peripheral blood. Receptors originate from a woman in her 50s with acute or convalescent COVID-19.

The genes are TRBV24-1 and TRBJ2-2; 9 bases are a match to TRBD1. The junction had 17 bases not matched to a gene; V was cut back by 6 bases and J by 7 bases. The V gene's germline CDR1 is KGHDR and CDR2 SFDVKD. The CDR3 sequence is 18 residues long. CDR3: CATSPGAWTGEDLGELFF. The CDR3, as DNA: TGTGCCACCAGTCCGGGGGCGTGGACAGGGGAGGATCTCGGGGAGCTGTTTTTT.

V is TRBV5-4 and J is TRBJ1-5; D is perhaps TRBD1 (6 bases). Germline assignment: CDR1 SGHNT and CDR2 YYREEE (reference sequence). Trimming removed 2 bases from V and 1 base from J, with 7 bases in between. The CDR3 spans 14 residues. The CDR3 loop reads CASSLGGSNQPQHF. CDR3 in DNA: TGTGCCAGCAGCTTAGGGGGAAGCAATCAGCCCCAGCATTTT.

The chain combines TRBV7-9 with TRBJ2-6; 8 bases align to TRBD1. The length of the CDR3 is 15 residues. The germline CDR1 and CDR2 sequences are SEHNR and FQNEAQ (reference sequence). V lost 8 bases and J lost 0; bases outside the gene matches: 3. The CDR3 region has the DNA TGTGCCAGCGGCGACAGGGGCTCTGGGGCCAACGTCCTGACTTTC. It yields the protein CASGDRGSGANVLTF.

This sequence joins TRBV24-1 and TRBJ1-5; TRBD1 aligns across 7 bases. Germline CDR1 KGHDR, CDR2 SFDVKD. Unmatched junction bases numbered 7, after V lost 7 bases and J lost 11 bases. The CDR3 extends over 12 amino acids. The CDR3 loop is CATSPTGRSQHF. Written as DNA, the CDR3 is TGTGCCACCAGCCCGACAGGGAGGTCCCAGCATTTT.

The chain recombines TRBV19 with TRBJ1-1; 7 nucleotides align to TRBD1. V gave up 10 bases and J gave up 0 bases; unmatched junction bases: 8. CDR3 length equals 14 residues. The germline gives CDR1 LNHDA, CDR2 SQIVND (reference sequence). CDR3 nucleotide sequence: TGTGCCACTCGGAGGACAGGAATGAACACTGAAGCTTTCTTT. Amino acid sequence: CATRRTGMNTEAFF.

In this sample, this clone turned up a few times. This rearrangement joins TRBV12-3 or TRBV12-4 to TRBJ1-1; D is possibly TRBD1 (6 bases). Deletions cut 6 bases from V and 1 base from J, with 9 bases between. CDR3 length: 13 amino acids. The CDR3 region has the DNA TGTGCCAGCAGGAAGACAGGGAACACTGAAGCTTTCTTT. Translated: CASRKTGNTEAFF.

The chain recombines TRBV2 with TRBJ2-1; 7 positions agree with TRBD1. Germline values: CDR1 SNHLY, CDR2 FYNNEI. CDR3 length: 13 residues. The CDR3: CAGDREEHNEQFF. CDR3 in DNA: TGTGCGGGCGACAGGGAAGAACACAATGAGCAGTTCTTC.

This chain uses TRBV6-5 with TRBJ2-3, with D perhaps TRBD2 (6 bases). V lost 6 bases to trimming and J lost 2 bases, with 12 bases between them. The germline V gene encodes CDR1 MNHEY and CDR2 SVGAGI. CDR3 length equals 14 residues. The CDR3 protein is CASSRRDFTDTQYF. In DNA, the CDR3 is TGTGCCAGCAGCAGACGGGACTTCACAGATACGCAGTATTTT.

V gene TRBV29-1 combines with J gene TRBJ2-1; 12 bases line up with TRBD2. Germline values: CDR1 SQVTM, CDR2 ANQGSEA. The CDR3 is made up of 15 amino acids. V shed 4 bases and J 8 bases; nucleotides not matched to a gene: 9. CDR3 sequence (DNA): TGCAGCGTTGGTGGGCTAGCGGGGGGGCTGGATGAGCAGTTCTTC. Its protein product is CSVGGLAGGLDEQFF.

The CDR3 bases are TGTGCCAGTAGTTTGACAGGGGGCATCACTGAAGCTTTCTTT. Translated: CASSLTGGITEAFF. The chain couples TRBV19 to TRBJ1-1; 10 bases match TRBD1. Germline V gene lookup returns CDR1 LNHDA and CDR2 SQIVND (reference sequence). J lost 4 bases, V lost 5 bases, and 4 bases had no gene match. The CDR3 is 14 amino acids.

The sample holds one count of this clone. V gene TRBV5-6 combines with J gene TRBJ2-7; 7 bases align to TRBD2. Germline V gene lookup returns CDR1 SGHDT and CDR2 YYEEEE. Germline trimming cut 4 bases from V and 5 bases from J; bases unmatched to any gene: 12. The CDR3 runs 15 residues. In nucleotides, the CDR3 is TGTGCCAGCAGCCCGGGTGGGACTATATTCCACGAGCAGTACTTC. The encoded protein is CASSPGGTIFHEQYF.

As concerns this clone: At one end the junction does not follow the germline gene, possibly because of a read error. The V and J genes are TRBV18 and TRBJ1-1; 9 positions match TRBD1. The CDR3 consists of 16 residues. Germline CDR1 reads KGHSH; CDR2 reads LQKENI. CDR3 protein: CASSPGTGLLNSEAFF. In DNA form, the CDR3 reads TGTGCCAGCTCACCCGGGACAGGGCTTCTGAACTCTGAAGCTTTCTTT.

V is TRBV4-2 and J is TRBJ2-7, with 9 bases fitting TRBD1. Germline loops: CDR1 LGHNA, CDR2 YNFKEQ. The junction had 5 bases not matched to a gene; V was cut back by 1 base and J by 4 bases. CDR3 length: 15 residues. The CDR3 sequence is CASSQGDREGYEQYF. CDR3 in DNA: TGTGCCAGCAGCCAAGGGGACAGGGAGGGGTACGAGCAGTACTTC.

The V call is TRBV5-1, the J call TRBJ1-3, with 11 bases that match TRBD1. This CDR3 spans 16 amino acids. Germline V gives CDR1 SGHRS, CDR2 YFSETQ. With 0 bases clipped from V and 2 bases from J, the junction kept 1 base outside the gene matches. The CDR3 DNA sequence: TGCGCCAGCAGCTTGGAGGGACAGGGGGCTGGAAACACCATATATTTT. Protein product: CASSLEGQGAGNTIYF. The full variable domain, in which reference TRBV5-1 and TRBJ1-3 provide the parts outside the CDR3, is KAGVTQTPRYLIKTRGQQVTLSCSPISGHRSVSWYQQTPGQGLQFLFEYFSETQRNKGNFPGRFSGRQFSNSRSEMNVSTLELGDSALYLCASSLEGQGAGNTIYFGEGSWLTVV.

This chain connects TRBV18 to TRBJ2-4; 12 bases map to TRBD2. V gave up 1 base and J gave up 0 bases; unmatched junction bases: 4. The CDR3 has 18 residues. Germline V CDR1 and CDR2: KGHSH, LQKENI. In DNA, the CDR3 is TGTGCCAGCTCACCACGACTAGCGGGGGAGAGAGCCAAAAACATTCAGTACTTC. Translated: CASSPRLAGERAKNIQYF.

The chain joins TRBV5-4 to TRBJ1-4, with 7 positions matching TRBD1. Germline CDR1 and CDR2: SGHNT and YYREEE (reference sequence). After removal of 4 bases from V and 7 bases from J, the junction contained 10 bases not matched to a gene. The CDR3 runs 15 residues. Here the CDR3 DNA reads TGTGCCAGCAGCCTCAGGGGGGACAAGGTTGAAAAACTGTTTTTT. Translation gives CASSLRGDKVEKLFF.

The CDR3 region is CAWSEKLAMNEQFF. DNA for the CDR3: TGTGCCTGGAGTGAAAAACTAGCAATGAATGAGCAGTTCTTC. This chain connects TRBV30 to TRBJ2-1, with D perhaps matching TRBD2 (6 bases). The CDR3 consists of 14 residues. Germline CDR1 GTSNPN, CDR2 SVGIG (reference sequence). Trimming removed 1 base at V and 7 bases at J, with 14 bases between. Looking up the rest from reference TRBV30 and TRBJ2-1 gives the full variable domain: SQTIHQWPATLVQPVGSPLSLECTVEGTSNPNLYWYRQAAGRGLQLLFYSVGIGQISSEVPQNLSASRPQDRQFILSSKKLLLSDSGFYLCAWSEKLAMNEQFFGPGTRLTVL.

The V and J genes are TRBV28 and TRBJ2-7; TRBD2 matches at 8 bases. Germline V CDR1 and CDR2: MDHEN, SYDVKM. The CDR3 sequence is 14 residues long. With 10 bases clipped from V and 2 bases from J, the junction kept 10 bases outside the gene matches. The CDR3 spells CATGRTGGPYEQYF. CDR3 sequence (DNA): TGTGCCACCGGGAGGACGGGAGGGCCCTACGAGCAGTACTTC. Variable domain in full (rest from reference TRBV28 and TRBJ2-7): DVKVTQSSRYLVKRTGEKVFLECVQDMDHENMFWYRQDPGLGLRLIYFSYDVKMKEKGDIPEGYSVSREKKERFSLILESASTNQTSMYLCATGRTGGPYEQYFGPGTRLTVT.